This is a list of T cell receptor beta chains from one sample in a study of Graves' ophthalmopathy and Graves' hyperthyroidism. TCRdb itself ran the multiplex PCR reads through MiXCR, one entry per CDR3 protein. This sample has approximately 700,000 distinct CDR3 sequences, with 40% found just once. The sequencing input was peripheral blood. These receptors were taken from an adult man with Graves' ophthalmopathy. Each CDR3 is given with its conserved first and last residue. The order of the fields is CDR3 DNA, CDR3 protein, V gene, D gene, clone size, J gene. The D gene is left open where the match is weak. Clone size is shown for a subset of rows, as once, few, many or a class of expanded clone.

TGTGCCAGTACCTCGACAGGGCCTTCACCCCTCCACTTT	CASTSTGPSPLHF	TRBV2	TRBD1	.	TRBJ1-6
TGTGCCAGCAGTTACTTGGGGAGAGGAGGCCAAGAGACCCAGTACTTC	CASSYLGRGGQETQYF	TRBV6-6	.	.	TRBJ2-5
TGTGCCAGCAGTCAACGTGGCCGTGAGGGTTCATATGGCTACACCTTC	CASSQRGREGSYGYTF	TRBV15	.	.	TRBJ1-2
TGTGCCAGCAAGGAGGGAGGATCCGAGCAGTACTTC	CASKEGGSEQYF	TRBV7-2	.	.	TRBJ2-7
TGTGCCATCAGTGACGGACAGCACTCTGGAAACACCATATATTTT	CAISDGQHSGNTIYF	TRBV10-3	.	many	TRBJ1-3
TGCAGCGTTGAGCCAGGGGGCGGCTATGGCTACACCTTC	CSVEPGGGYGYTF	TRBV29-1	TRBD1	.	TRBJ1-2
TGTGCCAGCAGCTTAGCTGCGGGGGACAGCAATGAAAAACTGTTTTTT	CASSLAAGDSNEKLFF	TRBV7-6	TRBD1	.	TRBJ1-4
TGTGCCAGTCTGGAAGGGGGGGTCACCGGGGAGCTGTTTTTT	CASLEGGVTGELFF	TRBV2	.	.	TRBJ2-2
TGTGCCACCAGCAGAGATGGAGAAAGCAATCAGCCCCAGCATTTT	CATSRDGESNQPQHF	TRBV15	.	many	TRBJ1-5
TGTGCCAGCAGCTTGGCTCTAGGGGGAAAAAGGGAGCTGTTTTTT	CASSLALGGKRELFF	TRBV11-2	.	few	TRBJ2-2
TGTGCCATCAGTGAGTCGACTATGGGACTAAACTTC	CAISESTMGLNF	TRBV10-3	TRBD2	.	TRBJ2-7
TGTGCCAGCAGCTTAGGTGCGGGAGGGCCAGGAGTTGAGACCCAGTACTTC	CASSLGAGGPGVETQYF	TRBV7-9	TRBD2	.	TRBJ2-5
TGCGCCAGCAGCGTCCACAGGGGACCACCCCCTGGGGCCAACGTCCTGACTTTC	CASSVHRGPPPGANVLTF	TRBV7-9	TRBD1	.	TRBJ2-6
TGCGCCAGCAGCTTGGCGGGGACAGGGATCGACGAGCAGTACTTC	CASSLAGTGIDEQYF	TRBV5-1	TRBD1	many	TRBJ2-7
TGTGCCAGCAGCCAATCCTCGAGGCAGGGGGCCGGCGAGCAGTACTTC	CASSQSSRQGAGEQYF	TRBV7-2	TRBD1	many	TRBJ2-7
TGTGCCAGCAGTTTCCCGCAACGGATAATGAAAAAACTGTTTTTT	CASSFPQRIMKKLFF	TRBV10-2	.	.	TRBJ1-4
TGTGCCAGCAGCCTCAGGGGTGCTGGGGCCAACGTCCTGACTTTC	CASSLRGAGANVLTF	TRBV11-2	.	many	TRBJ2-6
TGCAGTGCTAGAGATGGGGGGAGCTCTGGAAACACCATATATTTT	CSARDGGSSGNTIYF	TRBV20-1	.	.	TRBJ1-3
TGTGCCAGCAGTGTAGGGACAGGGGGCGATGAGCAGTTCTTT	CASSVGTGGDEQFF	TRBV2	TRBD1	.	TRBJ1-1
TGTGCCACCAGTGACCACACTAGCGGGACAGATACGCAGTATTTT	CATSDHTSGTDTQYF	TRBV24-1	TRBD2	.	TRBJ2-3
TGTGCCAGCAGCCCTCCTTTTTCCCGACAGTACTTC	CASSPPFSRQYF	TRBV7-9	.	few	TRBJ2-7
TGTGCCGGCAGTGAGTACAGGCGAGAGACCCCGTACTTC	CAGSEYRRETPYF	TRBV25-1	.	.	TRBJ2-7
TGTGCCAGCAGTGAATCTTCGCGTTGGGACGAGCAGTACTTC	CASSESSRWDEQYF	TRBV2	.	many	TRBJ2-7
TGTGCCATCAGTGCGGGGGCTGAAGCTTTCTTT	CAISAGAEAFF	TRBV10-3	.	.	TRBJ1-1
TGCGCCAGCAGCCAAGTAAGGGGGGAGGGCTACACCTTC	CASSQVRGEGYTF	TRBV4-3	.	few	TRBJ1-2
TGCAGCTTACTAGCGGGAGCTTCAAGAGAGCAGTACTTC	CSLLAGASREQYF	TRBV29-1	TRBD2	few	TRBJ2-7
TGCAGTGCTAGTGGCGGGTCGGGCACTGAAGCTTTCTTT	CSASGGSGTEAFF	TRBV20-1	.	.	TRBJ1-1
TGCAGCGTTGTGGAAGGACAGGGGGACACTGAAGCTTTCTTT	CSVVEGQGDTEAFF	TRBV29-1	TRBD1	.	TRBJ1-1
TGTGCCAGCATGTTAGAGGGAGGGAACCTTTATAATTCACCCCTCCACTTT	CASMLEGGNLYNSPLHF	TRBV2	.	many	TRBJ1-6
TGTGCCAGCAGCCCTAGTTCCGGCAAGGGAGAGACCCAGTACTTC	CASSPSSGKGETQYF	TRBV5-4	.	few	TRBJ2-5
TGTGCCAGCAGCTTATACGGGCGGGGACAAGAGACCCAGTACTTC	CASSLYGRGQETQYF	TRBV7-9	.	.	TRBJ2-5
TGTGCCAGCAGTTTCTTCCGGGGAGGGGCCGGGGAGCTGTTTTTT	CASSFFRGGAGELFF	TRBV7-9	TRBD2	.	TRBJ2-2
TGCAGTGCTAGAGTGCCAGGGTTAACCTACGAGCAGTACTTC	CSARVPGLTYEQYF	TRBV20-1	.	.	TRBJ2-7
TGTGCCAGCAGCTCTCGGGGGCAGCCTTTAACTGAAGCTTTCTTT	CASSSRGQPLTEAFF	TRBV11-1	.	.	TRBJ1-1
TGCAGTGCTAGTATTCCGGGACTAAAATACGAGCAGTACTTC	CSASIPGLKYEQYF	TRBV20-1	TRBD2	few	TRBJ2-7
TGTGCCAGCAGCGGGGACAGAAACTCCTACGAGCAGTACTTC	CASSGDRNSYEQYF	TRBV2	TRBD1	many	TRBJ2-7
TGTGCCAGCAGCTTAGGGGAGGACAGGATCTCCTACGAGCAGTACTTC	CASSLGEDRISYEQYF	TRBV7-2	.	.	TRBJ2-7
TGTGCCATCAGCGACAGAGGAGACACCGGGGCGTCTGGCTACACCTTC	CAISDRGDTGASGYTF	TRBV10-3	.	.	TRBJ1-2
TGTGCCAGCAGCGGCTTCAGGGGGTCGGGGGCCAACGTCCTGACTTTC	CASSGFRGSGANVLTF	TRBV7-9	TRBD1	.	TRBJ2-6
TGTGCCAGCAGCTCGAGTGCAGTCCAACTTCTCCGAGGTGGCACCGGGGAGCTGTTTTTT	CASSSSAVQLLRGGTGELFF	TRBV7-2	.	.	TRBJ2-2
TGTGCCAGTAGCGGTACAGGGGCTAATGAAAAACTGTTTTTT	CASSGTGANEKLFF	TRBV19	TRBD1	many	TRBJ1-4
TGCAGTACTGGACAGGGAACGACCTACGAGCAGTACTTC	CSTGQGTTYEQYF	TRBV20-1	TRBD1	few	TRBJ2-7
TGTGCCAGCAGCCCTAAGGACAGGGCCGCCAGGGAGCTGTTTTTT	CASSPKDRAARELFF	TRBV7-9	TRBD1	.	TRBJ2-2
TGTGCCAGCAGTTTACAAGGGACAAGGGGCTACACCTTC	CASSLQGTRGYTF	TRBV28	.	few	TRBJ1-2
TGTGCCAGCAGTGGGCCAGGGACCCAGTACTTC	CASSGPGTQYF	TRBV25-1	.	.	TRBJ2-5
TGTGCCAGCAGCCCGAGGGACAGCACTGAAGCTTTCTTT	CASSPRDSTEAFF	TRBV9	TRBD1	many	TRBJ1-1
TGTGCCATCAGTGACCATCAGGGGGTTATGCGAGGTACGCAGTATTTT	CAISDHQGVMRGTQYF	TRBV10-1	TRBD1	.	TRBJ2-3
TGTGCCAGCAGTTATAGGCAGACTTATAGCAATCAGCCCCAGCATTTT	CASSYRQTYSNQPQHF	TRBV6-5	.	.	TRBJ1-5
TGTGCCAGCAGTTTATCGGAAAGCAATCAGCCCCAGCATTTT	CASSLSESNQPQHF	TRBV27	.	few	TRBJ1-5
TGCGCCAGCAGCCAAGAGCCGCCCCGGGACAGGGGGGCTACCTACGAGCAGTACTTC	CASSQEPPRDRGATYEQYF	TRBV7-9	TRBD1	.	TRBJ2-7
TGTGCCGCCAAGAGACAGGGGAAAAGCGCTGAAGCTTTCTTT	CAAKRQGKSAEAFF	TRBV25-1	TRBD1	few	TRBJ1-1
TGTGCCAGCAGTGAATGGGGGGATTTCGACGGCTACACCTTC	CASSEWGDFDGYTF	TRBV25-1	.	once	TRBJ1-2
TGTGCCAGCGGTAGGCAGAGCTCCTACGAGCAGTACTTC	CASGRQSSYEQYF	TRBV12-3/TRBV12-4	.	many	TRBJ2-7
TGTGCCAGCAGCCAAGGACCACACGATACGCAGTATTTT	CASSQGPHDTQYF	TRBV2	.	few	TRBJ2-3
TGCGCCAGCAGCCCCGAACAGGGGACGTACGAGCAGTACTTC	CASSPEQGTYEQYF	TRBV4-3	TRBD1	.	TRBJ2-7
TGTGCCACCACAGACGACAGGGTTGAGACCCAGTACTTC	CATTDDRVETQYF	TRBV2	TRBD1	.	TRBJ2-5
TGTGCCAGCAGTGCATTGGGACAGAACACTGGGGCCAACGTCCTGACTTTC	CASSALGQNTGANVLTF	TRBV11-2	TRBD1	.	TRBJ2-6
TGCAGTGCTAGACAGGGGGCGCGTTACGAGCAGTACTTC	CSARQGARYEQYF	TRBV20-1	TRBD1	few	TRBJ2-7